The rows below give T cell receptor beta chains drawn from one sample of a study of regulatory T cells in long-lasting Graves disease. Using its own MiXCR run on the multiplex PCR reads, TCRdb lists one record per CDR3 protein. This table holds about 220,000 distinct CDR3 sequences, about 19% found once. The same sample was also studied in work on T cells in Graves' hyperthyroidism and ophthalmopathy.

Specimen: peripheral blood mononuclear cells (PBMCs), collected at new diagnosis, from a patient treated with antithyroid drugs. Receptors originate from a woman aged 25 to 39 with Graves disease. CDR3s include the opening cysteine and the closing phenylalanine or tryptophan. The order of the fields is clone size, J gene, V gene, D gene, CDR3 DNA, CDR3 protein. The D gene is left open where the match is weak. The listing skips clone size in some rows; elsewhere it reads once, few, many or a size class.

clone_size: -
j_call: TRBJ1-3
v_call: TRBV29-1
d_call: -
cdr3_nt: TGCAGCGTTGTGGGGGGAAACACCATATATTTT
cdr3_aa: CSVVGGNTIYF

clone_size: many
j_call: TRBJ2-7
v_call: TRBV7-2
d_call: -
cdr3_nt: TGTGCCAGCAGCTTAGGCGGTGGGCATTCCTACGAGCAGTACTTC
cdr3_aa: CASSLGGGHSYEQYF

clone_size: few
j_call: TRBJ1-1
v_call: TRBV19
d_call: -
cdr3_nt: TGTGCCAGTAGTGCAGGGTGGGATACTGAAGCTTTCTTT
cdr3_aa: CASSAGWDTEAFF

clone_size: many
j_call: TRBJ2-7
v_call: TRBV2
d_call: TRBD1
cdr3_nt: TGTGCCAGCAGTGTACAGGGGGCAGCCAACGAGCAGTACTTC
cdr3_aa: CASSVQGAANEQYF

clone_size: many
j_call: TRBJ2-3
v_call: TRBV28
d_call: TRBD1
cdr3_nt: TGTGCCAGCAGTTTGGTCCCGGGACAGGGGGCAGATACGCAGTATTTT
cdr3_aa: CASSLVPGQGADTQYF

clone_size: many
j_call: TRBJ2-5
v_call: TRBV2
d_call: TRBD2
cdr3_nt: TGTGCCAGCACCCTGGGGACTAGCGGACCCCAAGAGACCCAGTACTTC
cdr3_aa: CASTLGTSGPQETQYF

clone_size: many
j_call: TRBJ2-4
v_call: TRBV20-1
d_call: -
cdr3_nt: TGCAGTGCTAGAGTAGAGGGAAAAAACATTCAGTACTTC
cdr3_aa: CSARVEGKNIQYF

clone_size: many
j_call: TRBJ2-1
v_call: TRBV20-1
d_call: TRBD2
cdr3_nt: TGCAGTGCTAGAGATGCGTTGGGGGTAGCGGGAGAGTTCTTC
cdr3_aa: CSARDALGVAGEFF

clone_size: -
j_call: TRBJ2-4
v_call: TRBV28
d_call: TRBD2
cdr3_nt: TGTGCCAGCAGTTCCTTCGGGGGGGTGGCCAAAAACATTCAGTACTTC
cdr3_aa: CASSSFGGVAKNIQYF

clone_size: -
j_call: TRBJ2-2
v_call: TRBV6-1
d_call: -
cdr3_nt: TGTGCCAGCAGAATATCGACCGGGGAGCTGTTTTTT
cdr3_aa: CASRISTGELFF

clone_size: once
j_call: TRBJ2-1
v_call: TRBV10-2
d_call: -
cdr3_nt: TGCGCCAGCAGTGAGTCTTCTAGCACTGACAATGAGCAGTTCTTC
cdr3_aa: CASSESSSTDNEQFF

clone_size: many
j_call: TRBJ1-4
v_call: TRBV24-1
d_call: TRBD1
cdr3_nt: TGTGCCACCAGTGATGGACAGGGGAGTGAAAAACTGTTTTTT
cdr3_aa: CATSDGQGSEKLFF

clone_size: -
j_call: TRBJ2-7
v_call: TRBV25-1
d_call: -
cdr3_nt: TGTGCCAGCAGTGATCTCCTCTACGAGCAGTACTTC
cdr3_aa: CASSDLLYEQYF

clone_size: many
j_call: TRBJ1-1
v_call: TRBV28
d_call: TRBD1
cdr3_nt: TGTGCCAGCAGTTTAGGGACAGTTGAAGCTTTCTTT
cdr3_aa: CASSLGTVEAFF

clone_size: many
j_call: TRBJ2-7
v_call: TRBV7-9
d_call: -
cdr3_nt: TGTGCCAGCAGCTTAGCGGGGGGCCCATCCTACGAGCAGTACTTC
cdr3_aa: CASSLAGGPSYEQYF

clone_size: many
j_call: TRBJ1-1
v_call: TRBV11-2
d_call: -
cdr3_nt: TGTGCCAGCAGCCCACTAGCTTTCTTT
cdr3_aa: CASSPLAFF

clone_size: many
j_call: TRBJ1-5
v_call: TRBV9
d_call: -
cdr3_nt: TGTGCCAGCAGTGAAGGGGGAAGCAATCAGCCCCAGCATTTT
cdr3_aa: CASSEGGSNQPQHF

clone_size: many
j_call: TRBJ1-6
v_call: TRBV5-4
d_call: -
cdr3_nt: TGTGCCAGCGCCCACGGGACTCAAACACATAATTCACCCCTCCACTTT
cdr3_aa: CASAHGTQTHNSPLHF

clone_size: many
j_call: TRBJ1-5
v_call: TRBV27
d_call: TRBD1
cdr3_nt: TGTGCCAGCAGCTCCTCCCGGACAGGGTTTGGCAATCAGCCCCAGCATTTT
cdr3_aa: CASSSSRTGFGNQPQHF

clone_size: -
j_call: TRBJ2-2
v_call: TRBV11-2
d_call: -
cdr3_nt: TGTGCCAGCAGCTTAGGATCGGCCGGGGAGCTGTTTTTT
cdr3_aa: CASSLGSAGELFF

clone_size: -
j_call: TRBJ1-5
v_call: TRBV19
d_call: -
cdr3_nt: TGTGCCAGTAGCCCAGGGGAAAGAGAGAATCAGCCCCAGCATTTT
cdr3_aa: CASSPGERENQPQHF

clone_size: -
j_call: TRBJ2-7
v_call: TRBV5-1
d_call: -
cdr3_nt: TGCGCCAGCAGAGTAGCGTCGACCTACGAGCAGTACTTC
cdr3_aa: CASRVASTYEQYF

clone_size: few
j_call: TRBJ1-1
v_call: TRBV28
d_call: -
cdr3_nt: TGTGCCAGCAGTGGTAGGGGTTTGAACACTGAAGCTTTCTTT
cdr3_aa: CASSGRGLNTEAFF

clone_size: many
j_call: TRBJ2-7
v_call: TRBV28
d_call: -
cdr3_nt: TGTGCCAGCAGTCCTTTTTGGGCAGGCTACGAGCAGTACTTC
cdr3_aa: CASSPFWAGYEQYF

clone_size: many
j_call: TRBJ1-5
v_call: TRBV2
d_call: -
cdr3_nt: TGTGCCAGCAAGGAGGACCTTAGCAATCAGCCCCAGCATTTT
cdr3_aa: CASKEDLSNQPQHF

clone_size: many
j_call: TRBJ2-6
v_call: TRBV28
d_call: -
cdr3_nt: TGTGCCAGCAGTTTTATCATCCCAGGCTCTGGGGCCAACGTCCTGACTTTC
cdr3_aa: CASSFIIPGSGANVLTF

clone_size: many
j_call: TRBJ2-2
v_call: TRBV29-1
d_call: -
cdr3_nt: TGCAGCGTTGCAGCAGGATCAACGAGCACCGGGGAGCTGTTTTTT
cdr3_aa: CSVAAGSTSTGELFF

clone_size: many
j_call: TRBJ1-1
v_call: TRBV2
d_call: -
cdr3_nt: TGTGCCAGCAGTTTCGGGCCTTCGAACACTGAAGCTTTCTTT
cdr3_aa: CASSFGPSNTEAFF